This entry features one T cell receptor (beta chain) sequence. Its antigen remains undetermined. Per-base qualities were not stored, and no clone one base away is much larger. The library was obtained by the immunoSEQ multiplex PCR assay. Imported from immuneACCESS, the table was reduced by TCRdb to in-frame sequences with V and J called. These copies leave out some clones; in studies compared against another copy, an unresolved V gene accounts for under half, and the cause of the remainder is not known. Within this sample are tens of thousands of clones, with about 95% of them counted one time only. The top ten constitute 0.35% to 0.4% of the sample. The data stem from a study of technical replicates of blood from a few donors (dated by TCRdb to about 2017). The TCR was taken from a human donor in good health. The sample consisted of T cells isolated from PBMCs.

The DNA reads TGTGCCAGCAGTCCGTACAGGGGGCTGGCGAGCTCTGGAAACACCATATATTTT. The translation is CASSPYRGLASSGNTIYF. The chain employs TRBV2 and TRBJ1-3; 9 middle bases align to TRBD1. CDR1 and CDR2 are read off the germline V gene as SNHLY and FYNNEI. Trimming removed 5 bases from V and 0 bases from J; the gene matches leave 11 bases unexplained. Taken from cysteine to phenylalanine, the CDR3 has 18 residues. The retained sequence is limited to the CDR3, 54 bases, with the frame set at the first base.